Below, 30 T cell receptor beta chains from the same sample are listed, as sequenced in a study of shared clonotypes between healthy human individuals. Sequencing used immunoSEQ multiplex PCR; TCRdb keeps in-frame clones, though not all of them. The sample holds hundreds of thousands of clones; around 80% are singletons and the top ten take 12%. Material for sequencing was PBMCs. The receptors here all came from a woman between 35 and 50 years old in good health. Some clones in this sample may be carry-over from other donors' samples.

The chain links TRBV2 to TRBJ1-3; possibly TRBD1 for D (5 bases). The length of the CDR3 is 16 residues. Trimming stripped 6 bases from V and 2 bases from J, with 17 bases between. The germline gives CDR1 SNHLY, CDR2 FYNNEI. The CDR3 region is CASSSETVRAGNTIYF. CDR3 DNA sequence: TGTGCCAGCAGCTCGGAGACGGTCAGGGCTGGAAACACCATATATTTT.

The V gene is TRBV9, the J gene TRBJ1-2; 8 bases agree with TRBD1. Trimming took 2 bases from V and 3 from J; bases not matched to a gene: 6. The germline V gene has CDR1 SGDLS and CDR2 YYNGEE. CDR3 length equals 15 residues. CDR3 sequence reads: CASSVGTGGDYGYTF. CDR3 in DNA: TGTGCCAGCAGCGTGGGGACAGGTGGGGACTATGGCTACACCTTC. Full variable domain (missing parts from reference TRBV9 and TRBJ1-2): DSGVTQTPKHLITATGQRVTLRCSPRSGDLSVYWYQQSLDQGLQFLIQYYNGEERAKGNILERFSAQQFPDLHSELNLSSLELGDSALYFCASSVGTGGDYGYTFGSGTRLTVV.

This chain links TRBV7-8 with TRBJ2-7; 13 bases are shared with TRBD2. The CDR3 sequence is 14 residues long. The germline V gene encodes CDR1 SGHVS and CDR2 FQNEAQ. V gave up 4 bases and J gave up 5 bases; unmatched junction bases: 2. Here the CDR3 reads CASSSTSGRNEQYF. The CDR3 DNA follows: TGTGCCAGCAGCTCGACTAGCGGGAGGAACGAGCAGTACTTC.

The chain combines TRBV30 with TRBJ1-1; no clear D gene. Deletions cut 0 bases from V and 3 bases from J, with 8 bases between. CDR1 is GTSNPN, CDR2 SVGIG, per germline (reference sequence). The CDR3 runs 13 residues. CDR3: CAWSVRRDTEAFF. The DNA of the CDR3 is TGTGCCTGGAGTGTACGTCGGGACACTGAAGCTTTCTTT. The full variable domain, rest sourced from reference TRBV30 and TRBJ1-1, is SQTIHQWPATLVQPVGSPLSLECTVEGTSNPNLYWYRQAAGRGLQLLFYSVGIGQISSEVPQNLSASRPQDRQFILSSKKLLLSDSGFYLCAWSVRRDTEAFFGQGTRLTVV.

This chain connects TRBV5-1 to TRBJ2-7; TRBD2 matches 12 bases. The CDR3 covers 18 residues. Germline V lookup: CDR1 SGHRS, CDR2 YFSETQ. J lost 3 bases, V lost 0 bases, and 10 bases had no gene match. CDR3 loop: CASSLEGTSGGPLYEQYF. CDR3 sequence (DNA): TGCGCCAGCAGCTTGGAAGGAACTAGCGGGGGGCCTCTCTACGAGCAGTACTTC.

The chain joins TRBV5-1 to TRBJ2-7; a weak D match, TRBD1 (5 bases). Trimming cost V 4 bases and J 6 bases, with 17 bases left between them. The length of the CDR3 is 14 residues. Per germline, CDR1 SGHRS and CDR2 YFSETQ. The CDR3 reads CASSQSQGPGEQYF. DNA for the CDR3: TGCGCCAGCAGCCAATCTCAGGGTCCGGGCGAGCAGTACTTC.

The rearrangement joins TRBV7-2 to TRBJ2-7; the D call may be TRBD1 or TRBD2 (7 bases each). Germline V gene data show CDR1 as SGHTA and CDR2 as FQGNSA. V dropped 3 bases and J dropped 3 bases, with 15 bases sitting between them. The length of the CDR3 is 15 residues. The CDR3 DNA reads as TGTGCCAGCAGCTTCAGGGGGGGCGGACACTACGAGCAGTACTTC. This translates into CASSFRGGGHYEQYF.

A remark on this clone: A single base is all that separates this from a far larger clone, so a read error is likely. The sample has other DNA sequences that encode this CDR3 too. The gene calls are TRBV30 and TRBJ2-2, with 11 bases identical to TRBD2. CDR1 is GTSNPN, CDR2 SVGIG, per germline (reference sequence). This CDR3 comprises 17 residues. This chain's CDR3 is CASNPTSGMVRTGELFF. DNA for the CDR3: TGTGCCTCAAACCCGACTAGCGGGATGGTTCGCACCGGGGAGCTGTTCTTT.

The chain combines TRBV9 with TRBJ2-3; 7 bases line up with TRBD2. The length of the CDR3 is 18 residues. Germline V gives CDR1 SGDLS, CDR2 YYNGEE. The ends lost 3 bases at V and 4 bases at J; junction bases unmatched: 17. The CDR3, as DNA: TGTGCCAGCAGCGCCCCTCTAGCGCCTGGCGGGAGCGCAGATACGCAGTATTTT. Its translation is CASSAPLAPGGSADTQYF.

This clone was found a few times. The V call is TRBV5-6, the J call TRBJ2-1, with 8 bases that match TRBD2. The junction had 9 bases not matched to a gene; V was cut back by 5 bases and J by 5 bases. The CDR3 totals 15 residues. Per germline, CDR1 SGHDT and CDR2 YYEEEE. The CDR3: CASRPPGLVNNEQFF. The CDR3 DNA follows: TGTGCCAGCAGGCCTCCGGGACTAGTGAACAATGAGCAGTTCTTC.

The chain has TRBV27 and TRBJ2-1; 13 bases map to TRBD2. The germline CDR1 and CDR2 sequences are MNHEY and SMNVEV (reference sequence). J lost 2 bases, V lost 3 bases, and 10 bases had no gene match. The CDR3 runs to 19 residues. Written as DNA, the CDR3 is TGTGCCAGCAGTTTCGGACTAGCGGGAGCCGGTTTGGCCTACAATGAGCAGTTCTTC. The encoded protein is CASSFGLAGAGLAYNEQFF.

The chain couples TRBV7-2 to TRBJ2-7; no definite D call. CDR3 size: 13 residues. Germline CDR1 reads SGHTA; CDR2 reads FQGNSA. V lost 3 bases to trimming and J lost 2 bases, with 8 bases between them. The CDR3 here is CASSFKQAYEQYF. CDR3 DNA: TGTGCCAGCAGCTTTAAGCAGGCCTACGAGCAGTACTTC.

This clone occurred a few times. The chain's CDR3 is CASSSRQGAQRGETQYF. DNA of the CDR3: TGCGCCAGCAGCAGCCGACAGGGGGCACAAAGGGGAGAGACCCAGTACTTC. The chain carries TRBV5-1 and TRBJ2-5; 10 bases fit TRBD1. The CDR3 spans 17 residues. Per the germline V gene, CDR1 is SGHRS and CDR2 is YFSETQ. V lost 4 bases to trimming and J lost 4 bases; unmatched junction nucleotides: 13.

The rearrangement joins TRBV7-9 to TRBJ1-2, with D unresolved. Trimming took 5 bases from V and 7 from J, leaving 11 bases between them. CDR1 SEHNR and CDR2 FQNEAQ come from the germline V gene (reference sequence). The CDR3 spans 12 residues. CDR3 DNA: TGTGCCAGCAGCCAGAACGGTGTTGGCTACACCTTC. Its protein is CASSQNGVGYTF.

This sequence joins TRBV6-1 and TRBJ2-1; D is ambiguous. The V end was cut by 1 base, the J end by 4 bases, with 8 bases between. The CDR3 extends over 14 amino acids. Germline V gene lookup returns CDR1 MNHNS and CDR2 SASEGT. The CDR3: CASSEGSPYNEQFF. The CDR3 nucleotides read TGTGCCAGCAGTGAAGGCAGCCCTTACAATGAGCAGTTCTTC.

The V gene is TRBV7-2, the J gene TRBJ2-3; 7 bases are a match to TRBD2. CDR3 length: 16 residues. Looked up from germline, CDR1 is SGHTA and CDR2 is FQGNSA. J gave up 1 base and V 2 bases, and 6 bases lay outside the gene matches. CDR3 bases: TGTGCCAGCAGCTTAAGTCTAGCGGTTGGCACAGATACGCAGTATTTT. Translating it yields CASSLSLAVGTDTQYF.

This sequence joins TRBV5-1 and TRBJ2-5; D is unclear. Trimming removed 2 bases from V and 1 base from J, with 9 bases in between. The CDR3 is 14 amino acids. The V gene's germline CDR1 is SGHRS and CDR2 YFSETQ. CDR3 sequence: CASSFLGSQETQYF. For the CDR3, the DNA is TGCGCCAGCAGCTTTTTAGGTTCCCAAGAGACCCAGTACTTC.

This chain connects TRBV7-3 to TRBJ2-7; D might be TRBD1 (7 bases). V was shortened by 6 bases and J by 4 bases, with 13 bases between the two germline ends. CDR1 is SGHTA, CDR2 FQGTGA, per germline. The CDR3 covers 13 residues. The CDR3, as DNA: TGTGCCAGCAGTTCCTCAGGGGGGTACGAGCAGTACTTC. Translated, it gives CASSSSGGYEQYF.

A single count supports this clone. The CDR3 sequence is CASSPGGAESNEQFF. The CDR3 DNA is TGTGCCAGCAGCCCCGGAGGGGCGGAATCCAATGAGCAGTTCTTC. The chain uses TRBV7-9 and TRBJ2-1, with a possible D match to TRBD2 (6 bases). The CDR3 covers 15 residues. With 5 bases removed from V and 6 bases from J, the gap between germline ends came to 17 bases. From germline, CDR1 is SEHNR and CDR2 FQNEAQ (reference sequence).

The chain links TRBV10-2 to TRBJ2-5, with D unresolved. The V gene's germline CDR1 is WSHSY and CDR2 SAAADI. This CDR3 is 12 amino acids long. V gave up 4 bases and J gave up 5 bases, with 8 bases separating them. CDR3 coding DNA: TGCGCCAGCAGTGTCAACGGGGAGACCCAGTACTTC. It specifies CASSVNGETQYF.

This clone was detected only once. V gene TRBV19 combines with J gene TRBJ1-3, with D possibly matching TRBD1 (6 bases). V dropped 5 bases and J dropped 6 bases, with 11 bases sitting between them. Germline V CDR1 and CDR2: LNHDA, SQIVND (reference sequence). The CDR3 length is 13 residues. CDR3 DNA sequence: TGTGCCAGTAGTGCGGACAGACAAAACACCATATATTTT. Translated, it gives CASSADRQNTIYF.

The gene calls are TRBV29-1 and TRBJ2-1, with 11 positions matching TRBD2. The germline CDR1 and CDR2 sequences are SQVTM and ANQGSEA. The CDR3 sequence is 17 residues long. With V trimmed by 6 bases and J by 6 bases, 16 bases remained unmatched. This chain's CDR3 is CSVLYGSGRAKGNEQFF. Here the CDR3 DNA reads TGCAGCGTCCTCTATGGTAGCGGGAGGGCCAAGGGCAATGAGCAGTTCTTC.

This chain connects TRBV7-3 to TRBJ2-5; 15 bases line up with TRBD2. Germline CDR1 reads SGHTA; CDR2 reads FQGTGA. V lost 2 bases to trimming and J lost 5 bases; unmatched junction nucleotides: 3. This CDR3 comprises 16 residues. CDR3 in DNA: TGTGCCAGCAGCTTAGCCGGGACTAGCGGGAGGGAGACCCAGTACTTC. Translated, it gives CASSLAGTSGRETQYF.

The rearrangement uses TRBV7-3 and TRBJ2-7; a possible D gene is TRBD1 (5 bases). Germline V gene data show CDR1 as SGHTA and CDR2 as FQGTGA. The CDR3 has 16 amino acids. The V end was cut by 1 base, the J end by 3 bases, with 16 bases between. The CDR3 loop reads CASSLNGGRALYEQYF. CDR3 nucleotide sequence: TGTGCCAGCAGCTTAAACGGCGGCAGGGCTCTCTACGAGCAGTACTTC.

The V gene is TRBV6-1, the J gene TRBJ2-3, with D uncertain. From germline, CDR1 is MNHNS and CDR2 SASEGT. V shed 4 bases and J shed 3 bases, with 11 bases lying between them. The CDR3 spans 14 residues. CDR3 nucleotides: TGTGCCAGCAGTGGGTTTGGAAGGACAGATACGCAGTATTTT. As protein: CASSGFGRTDTQYF.

The chain is built from TRBV5-6 and TRBJ2-5; no clear D gene. The CDR3 consists of 15 residues. The V gene's germline CDR1 is SGHDT and CDR2 YYEEEE. Trimming removed 3 bases from V and 1 base from J, with 13 bases in between. This chain's CDR3 is CASSSPTRAQETQYF. CDR3 nucleotide sequence: TGTGCCAGCAGCTCGCCAACCCGTGCCCAAGAGACCCAGTACTTC.

Remarks on this clone: Just one base apart from a much larger clone, this may be a read error. CDR3 nucleotides: TGTGCCAGCAGCTTAGGACTATACACAGATACGCAGTATTTT. Residues: CASSLGLYTDTQYF. The V gene is TRBV7-2, the J gene TRBJ2-3, with D possibly being TRBD2 (5 bases). The CDR3 spans 14 residues. Germline V gene data show CDR1 as SGHTA and CDR2 as FQGNSA. Between the trimmed V and J ends, which lost 1 base and 2 bases, there was a span of 7 bases. The variable domain in full, with the rest retrieved from reference TRBV7-2 and TRBJ2-3, is GAGVSQSPSNKVTEKGKDVELRCDPISGHTALYWYRQSLGQGLEFLIYFQGNSAPDKSGLPSDRFSAERTGGSVSTLTIQRTQQEDSAVYLCASSLGLYTDTQYFGPGTRLTVL.

The V gene is TRBV29-1, the J gene TRBJ2-1; TRBD1 aligns across 8 bases. The CDR3 has 15 residues. The J segment lost 2 bases and the V segment lost 8 bases, leaving 11 bases of the junction unmatched. The germline V gene encodes CDR1 SQVTM and CDR2 ANQGSEA. The CDR3: CSMETGANPYNEQFF. CDR3 DNA sequence: TGCAGCATGGAGACAGGGGCTAACCCCTACAATGAGCAGTTCTTC.

The chain employs TRBV28 and TRBJ2-2, with 9 bases that match TRBD1. This CDR3 comprises 14 residues. CDR1 is MDHEN, CDR2 SYDVKM, per germline. Germline trimming cut 6 bases from V and 4 bases from J; bases unmatched to any gene: 3. In DNA form, the CDR3 reads TGTGCCAGCAGCCAGACAGGGGGCACCGGGGAGCTGTTTTTT. Amino acid sequence: CASSQTGGTGELFF.

V usage is TRBV19 and J usage is TRBJ1-1; TRBD1 matches 7 bases. CDR1 and CDR2 (germline): LNHDA, SQIVND (reference sequence). CDR3 size: 12 residues. J gave up 10 bases and V 5 bases, and 7 bases lay outside the gene matches. The CDR3 reads CASSPQRDRAFF. The CDR3, as DNA: TGTGCCAGTAGTCCCCAAAGGGACAGAGCTTTCTTT. The full variable domain, its missing parts supplied by reference TRBV19 and TRBJ1-1, is DGGITQSPKYLFRKEGQNVTLSCEQNLNHDAMYWYRQDPGQGLRLIYYSQIVNDFQKGDIAEGYSVSREKKESFPLTVTSAQKNPTAFYLCASSPQRDRAFFGQGTRLTVV.